The clone carrying this TCR beta chain was detected a few times. Its matching antigen is unknown. Germline CDR1 is MDHEN and CDR2 is SYDVKM. This CDR3 contains 16 residues. Losses at the gene ends were 5 bases for V and 2 bases for J; bases not matched to a gene: 9. The protocol was immunoSEQ multiplex PCR, while the TCRdb copy is restricted to in-frame clones and leaves out a portion. In the table there are 120,000 to 150,000 clones, 84% of which are singletons. The sample belongs to a study of cytomegalovirus exposure and HLA in healthy donors. Study-level findings and limits: It was found in a later analysis that first-cohort TCR clusters tended to co-occur in the 100 to 150 validation repertoires.

The clonotype originates from a woman under 40 in good health and CMV-seronegative. The genes are TRBV28 and TRBJ2-7; TRBD1 matches 10 bases. The sample consisted of PBMCs. CDR3 nucleotides: TGTGCCAGCAGTCCCCCCTCGACAGGGGGCACCTACGAGCAGTACTTC. Translated: CASSPPSTGGTYEQYF.